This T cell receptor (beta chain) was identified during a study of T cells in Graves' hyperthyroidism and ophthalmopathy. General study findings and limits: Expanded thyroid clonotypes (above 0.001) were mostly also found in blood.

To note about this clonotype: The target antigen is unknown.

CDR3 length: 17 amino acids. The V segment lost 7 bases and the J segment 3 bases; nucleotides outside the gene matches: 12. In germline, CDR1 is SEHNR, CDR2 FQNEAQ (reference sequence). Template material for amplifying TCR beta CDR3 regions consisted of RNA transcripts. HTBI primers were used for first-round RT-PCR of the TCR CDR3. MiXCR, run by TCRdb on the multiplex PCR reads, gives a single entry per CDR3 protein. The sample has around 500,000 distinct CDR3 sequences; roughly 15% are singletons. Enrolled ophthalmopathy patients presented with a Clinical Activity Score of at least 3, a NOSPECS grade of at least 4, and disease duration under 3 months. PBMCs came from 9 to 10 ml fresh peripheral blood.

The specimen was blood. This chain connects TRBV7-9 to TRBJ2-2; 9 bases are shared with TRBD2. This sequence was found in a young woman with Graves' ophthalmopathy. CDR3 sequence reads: CASTPVGASGDTGELFF. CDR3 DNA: TGTGCCAGCACCCCGGTCGGGGCTAGCGGGGACACCGGGGAGCTGTTTTTT.